The present TCR beta chain was sequenced within a study of T cells after yellow fever vaccination. Regarding the study as a whole: Contamination by abundant bulk-population clonotypes could be present in FACS-sorted repertoires.

Using its own MiXCR run on the 5' RACE reads, TCRdb lists one record per CDR3 protein. The sample records 200,000 to 300,000 distinct CDR3 sequences, about 3.9% being singletons. This clonotype was counted many times. The antigen is undetermined. From germline, CDR1 is SGHTA and CDR2 FQGNSA. Germline trimming cut 6 bases from V and 0 bases from J; bases unmatched to any gene: 4. This CDR3 is 15 amino acids long. The receptor was derived from a young man who received the YFV17D yellow fever vaccine. This chain links TRBV7-2 with TRBJ1-1; 10 bases fit TRBD1. Sequencing used PBMCs, obtained 15 days after the yellow fever booster vaccination. The CDR3 protein is CASSRQGAVNTEAFF. The CDR3 nucleotides read TGTGCCAGCAGTCGACAGGGGGCAGTGAACACTGAAGCTTTCTTT.